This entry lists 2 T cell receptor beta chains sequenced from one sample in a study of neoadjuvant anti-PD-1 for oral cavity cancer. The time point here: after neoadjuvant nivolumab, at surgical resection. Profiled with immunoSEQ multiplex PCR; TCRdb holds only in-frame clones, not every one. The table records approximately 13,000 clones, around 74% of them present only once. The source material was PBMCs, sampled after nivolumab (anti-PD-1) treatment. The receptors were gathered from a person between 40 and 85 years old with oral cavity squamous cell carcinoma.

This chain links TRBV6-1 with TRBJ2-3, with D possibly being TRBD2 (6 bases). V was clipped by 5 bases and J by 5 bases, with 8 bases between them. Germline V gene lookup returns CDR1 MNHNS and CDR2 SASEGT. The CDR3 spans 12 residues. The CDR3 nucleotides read TGTGCCAGCAGTCCGACTAGAGATACGCAGTATTTT. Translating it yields CASSPTRDTQYF.

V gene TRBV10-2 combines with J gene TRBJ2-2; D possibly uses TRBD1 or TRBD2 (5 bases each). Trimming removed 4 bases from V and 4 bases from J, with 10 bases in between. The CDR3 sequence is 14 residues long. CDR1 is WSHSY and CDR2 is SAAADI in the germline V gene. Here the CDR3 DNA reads TGCGCCAGCAGTGTGGGGACGGTCACCGGGGAGCTGTTTTTT. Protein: CASSVGTVTGELFF.